Described below is a single T cell receptor (beta chain) sequence and its context. This sample is drawn from a study of early stage breast cancer tumors. Clones were sequenced by immunoSEQ multiplex PCR, and TCRdb holds only the in-frame ones, with some missing. The top ten clones hold 4.7% of a sample with fewer than 80,000 clones, around 80% of them seen once. Sequenced: blood. This receptor was obtained from a person between 35 and 49 years old with breast cancer.

CDR3 nucleotide sequence: TGTGCCAGCAGTTTATTTAGTGGGACAGGGGGACTCGGGGAGCAGTACTTC. Protein sequence: CASSLFSGTGGLGEQYF. This chain connects TRBV27 to TRBJ2-7, with TRBD1 matching 11 bases. The CDR3 length is 17 residues. Germline CDR1 is MNHEY and CDR2 is SMNVEV (reference sequence). After removal of 1 base from V and 7 bases from J, the junction contained 12 bases not matched to a gene.